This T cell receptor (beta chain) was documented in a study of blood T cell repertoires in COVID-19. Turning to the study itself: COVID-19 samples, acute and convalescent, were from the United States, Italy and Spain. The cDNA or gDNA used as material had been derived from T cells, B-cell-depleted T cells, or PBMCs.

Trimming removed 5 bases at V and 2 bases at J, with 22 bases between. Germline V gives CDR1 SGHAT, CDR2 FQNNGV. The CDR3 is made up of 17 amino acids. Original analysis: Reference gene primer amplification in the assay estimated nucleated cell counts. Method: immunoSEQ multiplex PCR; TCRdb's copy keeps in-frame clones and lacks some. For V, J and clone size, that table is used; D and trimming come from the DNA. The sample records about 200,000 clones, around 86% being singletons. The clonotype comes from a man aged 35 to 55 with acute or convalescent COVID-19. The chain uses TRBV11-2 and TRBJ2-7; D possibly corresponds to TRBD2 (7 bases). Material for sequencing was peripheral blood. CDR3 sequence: CASSPRGGPMFPYEQYF. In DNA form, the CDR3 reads TGTGCCAGCAGCCCCCGCGGGGGCCCGATGTTCCCCTACGAGCAGTACTTC.